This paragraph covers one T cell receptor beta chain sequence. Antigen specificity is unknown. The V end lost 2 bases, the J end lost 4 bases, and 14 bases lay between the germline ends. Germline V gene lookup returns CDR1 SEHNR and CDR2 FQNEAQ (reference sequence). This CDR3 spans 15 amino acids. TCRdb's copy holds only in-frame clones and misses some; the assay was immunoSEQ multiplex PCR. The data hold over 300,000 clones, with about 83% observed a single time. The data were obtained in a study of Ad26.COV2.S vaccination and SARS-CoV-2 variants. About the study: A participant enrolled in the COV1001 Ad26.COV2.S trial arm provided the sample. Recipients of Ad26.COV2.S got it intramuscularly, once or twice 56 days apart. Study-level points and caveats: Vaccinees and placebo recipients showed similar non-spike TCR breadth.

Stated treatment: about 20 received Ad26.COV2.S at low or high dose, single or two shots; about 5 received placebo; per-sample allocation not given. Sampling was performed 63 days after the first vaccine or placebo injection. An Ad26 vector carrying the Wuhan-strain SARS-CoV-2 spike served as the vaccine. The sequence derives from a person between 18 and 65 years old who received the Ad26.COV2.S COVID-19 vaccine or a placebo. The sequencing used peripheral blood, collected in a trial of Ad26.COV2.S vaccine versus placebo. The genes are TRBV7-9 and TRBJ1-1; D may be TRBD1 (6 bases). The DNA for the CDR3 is TGTGCCAGCAGCTTACTCCAGGGGCGGGGCACTGAAGCTTTCTTT. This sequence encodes CASSLLQGRGTEAFF.